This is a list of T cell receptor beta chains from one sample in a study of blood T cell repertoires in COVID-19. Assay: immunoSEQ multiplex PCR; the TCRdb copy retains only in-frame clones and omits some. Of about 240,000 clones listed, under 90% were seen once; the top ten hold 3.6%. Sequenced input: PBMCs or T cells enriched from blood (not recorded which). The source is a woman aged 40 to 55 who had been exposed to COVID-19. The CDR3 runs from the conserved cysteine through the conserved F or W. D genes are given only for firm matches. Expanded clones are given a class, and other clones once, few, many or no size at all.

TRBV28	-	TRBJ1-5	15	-	CASIGGGERNQPQHF	TGTGCCAGCATAGGGGGGGGCGAGAGAAATCAGCCCCAGCATTTT
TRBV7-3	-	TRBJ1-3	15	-	CASSLSGGFGNTIYF	TGTGCCAGCAGCTTAAGCGGAGGGTTTGGAAACACCATATATTTT
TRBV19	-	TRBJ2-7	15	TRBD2	CASSIGSGGSYEQYF	TGTGCCAGTAGTATTGGTTCGGGGGGGTCCTACGAGCAGTACTTC
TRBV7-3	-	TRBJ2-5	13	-	CASSFAGSETQYF	TGTGCCAGCAGCTTCGCCGGGTCGGAGACCCAGTACTTC
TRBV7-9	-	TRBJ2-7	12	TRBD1	CASSAYDRAHTF	TGTGCCAGCAGCGCATACGACAGGGCCCACACCTTC
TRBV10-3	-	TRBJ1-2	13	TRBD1	CAIKGAQGYGYTF	TGTGCCATCAAGGGGGCCCAGGGGTATGGCTACACCTTC
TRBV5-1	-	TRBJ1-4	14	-	CASSLPGQPEKLFF	TGCGCCAGCAGCTTACCGGGACAACCTGAAAAACTGTTTTTT
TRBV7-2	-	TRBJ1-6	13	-	CASSLGGNSPLHF	TGTGCCAGCAGTCTGGGGGGGAATTCACCCCTCCACTTT
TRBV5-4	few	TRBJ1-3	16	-	CASSLGAGNSGNTIYF	TGTGCCAGCAGCTTGGGGGCGGGCAACTCTGGAAACACCATATATTTT
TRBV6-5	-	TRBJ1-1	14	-	CASSYSGVNTEAFF	TGTGCCAGCAGTTACTCGGGAGTGAACACTGAAGCTTTCTTT
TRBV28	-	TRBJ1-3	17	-	CASTNPYERISGNTIYF	TGTGCCAGCACGAATCCTTATGAGAGAATCTCTGGAAACACCATATATTTT
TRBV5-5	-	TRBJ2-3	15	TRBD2	CASSSGPSGGYTQYF	TGTGCCAGCAGCTCCGGCCCTAGCGGGGGCTATACGCAGTATTTT
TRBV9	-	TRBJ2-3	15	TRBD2	CASSGSGGRTDTQYF	TGTGCCAGCAGCGGGAGCGGGGGACGCACAGATACGCAGTATTTT
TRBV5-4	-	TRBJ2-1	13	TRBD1	CASSGQGPNEQFF	TGTGCCAGTTCCGGACAGGGGCCCAATGAGCAGTTCTTC
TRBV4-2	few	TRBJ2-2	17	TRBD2	CASSQQLAGGDTGELFF	TGTGCCAGCAGCCAACAACTAGCGGGGGGGGACACCGGGGAGCTGTTTTTT
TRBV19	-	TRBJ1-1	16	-	CASSIGRTRPNTEAFF	TGTGCCAGTAGTATAGGCCGGACAAGACCGAACACTGAAGCTTTCTTT
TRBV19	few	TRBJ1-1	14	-	CASSPSEGNTEAFF	TGTGCCAGTAGCCCCTCGGAGGGGAACACTGAAGCTTTCTTT